Following are 26 T cell receptor beta chains from one sample sequenced in a study of blood T cells in healthy people across ages. Combining a sample-barcoded 5' primer with a J-beta primer mix, a second PCR ran for 7 to 11 cycles. MiXCR, run by TCRdb on the 5' RACE reads, gives a single entry per CDR3 protein. The table records roughly 500,000 distinct CDR3 sequences, around 24% of them present only once. This sample was shared with a second study, whose subject was T cells of mothers and their children.

The sample taken for sequencing was blood. The receptors derive from a boy between 10 and 17 years old in good health.

This chain uses TRBV20-1 with TRBJ1-4, with 7 bases matching TRBD1. Germline V CDR1 and CDR2: DFQATT, SNEGSKA (reference sequence). This CDR3 is built from 17 residues. J lost 8 bases, V lost 0 bases, and 15 bases had no gene match. CDR3 coding DNA: TGCAGTGCTAGAGATATCGACAGGGTAGGATGGCAGGAAAAACTGTTTTTT. Translation gives CSARDIDRVGWQEKLFF.

This clonotype was detected only a few times. This chain joins TRBV24-1 and TRBJ1-1; possible D gene TRBD1, 6 bases. V shed 8 bases and J shed 0 bases, with 9 bases lying between them. This CDR3 region has 13 residues. CDR1 KGHDR and CDR2 SFDVKD come from the germline V gene. The CDR3 region is CATKGGLNTEAFF. The CDR3 DNA follows: TGTGCCACCAAAGGGGGACTGAACACTGAAGCTTTCTTT.

This clonotype was counted between two and nine times. The V and J genes are TRBV12-3 or TRBV12-4 and TRBJ2-2, with D possibly matching TRBD1 (6 bases). V lost 5 bases, J lost 2 bases, and 18 bases lay in between. The CDR3 totals 17 residues. In nucleotides, the CDR3 is TGTGCCAGCAGTCCCTCCCGGACAGCGGCAAACACCGGGGAGCTGTTTTTT. Protein: CASSPSRTAANTGELFF.

The chain recombines TRBV27 with TRBJ2-5; D is tentatively TRBD1 or TRBD2 (5 bases each). The J call may be in error: the DNA end matches TRBJ2-7 better. CDR1 MNHEY and CDR2 SMNVEV come from the germline V gene (reference sequence). The length of the CDR3 is 15 residues. The CDR3 is CASRSAWDGRYEQYF. The CDR3 DNA reads TGTGCCAGCAGAAGCGCATGGGACGGCCGCTACGAGCAGTACTTC.

About this clonotype itself: The junction departs from germline at one end; a sequencing error may be responsible. The genes are TRBV20-1 and TRBJ1-2; maybe TRBD1 (6 bases). The CDR3 loop spans 9 amino acids. The germline gives CDR1 DFQATT, CDR2 SNEGSKA (reference sequence). The DNA of the CDR3 is TGCAGTGCCGCCTTGTCAGGGGATTTC. Amino acid sequence: CSAALSGDF.

The V and J genes are TRBV7-9 and TRBJ2-1, with a weak D call TRBD1 (5 bases). There are 12 residues in the CDR3. The germline V gene has CDR1 SEHNR and CDR2 FQNEAQ (reference sequence). V gave up 0 bases and J gave up 16 bases, with 13 bases separating them. The CDR3 sequence: CASSLAWGRLFF. The DNA of the CDR3 is TGTGCCAGCAGCTTAGCCTGGGGCCGGCTCTTCTTC.

J is TRBJ2-1 and V is TRBV20-1, with TRBD2 identical over 7 bases. The V gene end was trimmed by 1 base and the J gene end by 6 bases; junction bases not matched to a gene: 6. The CDR3 is 14 residues long. CDR1 is DFQATT, CDR2 SNEGSKA, per germline (reference sequence). As DNA, the CDR3 is TGCAGTGCTAGAGGACTAGCCACCGGCAATGAGCAGTTCTTC. Amino acids: CSARGLATGNEQFF.

This clonotype was found many times. The chain is built from TRBV6-2 or TRBV6-3 and TRBJ2-5, with TRBD1 matching 8 bases. The CDR3 sequence is 16 residues long. CDR1 MNHEY and CDR2 SVGEGT come from the germline V gene. V was clipped by 0 bases and J by 4 bases; unmatched bases: 7. CDR3: CASSYSKTGVPETQYF. Written as DNA, the CDR3 is TGTGCCAGCAGTTACTCGAAGACAGGGGTTCCAGAGACCCAGTACTTC.

This rearrangement joins TRBV10-3 to TRBJ2-7; D could derive from TRBD1 or TRBD2 (5 bases each). The CDR3 runs to 15 residues. Per the germline V gene, CDR1 is ENHRY and CDR2 is SYGVKD. The germline V and J ends were trimmed by 0 bases and 2 bases, with 11 bases remaining between them. In DNA form, the CDR3 reads TGTGCCATCAGTGAGTCGACAGAGACTACCTACGAGCAGTACTTC. This sequence encodes CAISESTETTYEQYF.

This chain uses TRBV19 with TRBJ2-6; TRBD1 is a possible D gene (6 bases). Germline V gene data show CDR1 as LNHDA and CDR2 as SQIVND (reference sequence). Trimming stripped 1 base from V and 0 bases from J, with 10 bases between. CDR3 length: 17 residues. CDR3 in DNA: TGTGCCAGTAGTATAGTGCAGGGGCTCTCTGGGGCCAACGTCCTGACTTTC. As protein: CASSIVQGLSGANVLTF.

This clonotype was seen a handful of times. The V gene is TRBV3-1, the J gene TRBJ1-4, with 7 nucleotides matching TRBD1. V gave up 5 bases and J gave up 6 bases; unmatched junction bases: 3. Per germline, CDR1 LGHDT and CDR2 YNNKEL (reference sequence). The CDR3 sequence is 13 residues long. The CDR3 nucleotides read TGTGCCAGCAGCGATAGGGGGCATGAAAAACTGTTTTTT. It is translated as CASSDRGHEKLFF.

The genes are TRBV5-1 and TRBJ1-4; D is possibly TRBD1 (6 bases). The germline gives CDR1 SGHRS, CDR2 YFSETQ. V was clipped by 5 bases and J by 1 base, with 12 bases between them. The CDR3 spans 15 residues. CDR3 coding DNA: TGCGCCAGCAGTTCTACACAGGGAACTAATGAAAAACTGTTTTTT. Translation: CASSSTQGTNEKLFF.

The chain carries TRBV7-9 and TRBJ2-5; 8 bases line up with TRBD2. Germline CDR1 reads SEHNR; CDR2 reads FQNEAQ (reference sequence). This CDR3 is built from 15 residues. Trimming removed 5 bases from V and 1 base from J; junction bases left unmatched: 6. CDR3 coding DNA: TGTGCCAGCAGCCAAACACTAGCGGTCCAAGAGACCCAGTACTTC. The encoded protein is CASSQTLAVQETQYF.

This clonotype was seen a few times. The rearrangement links TRBV28 to TRBJ1-2; D uncertain. V dropped 3 bases and J dropped 4 bases, with 12 bases sitting between them. CDR1 and CDR2 (germline): MDHEN, SYDVKM. This CDR3 contains 14 residues. Here the CDR3 DNA reads TGTGCCAGCAGTTTGGGGTGGGCCCTCTATGGCTACACCTTC. Residues: CASSLGWALYGYTF.

The chain uses TRBV28 and TRBJ2-5; D remains unclear. CDR1 is MDHEN, CDR2 SYDVKM, per germline. Trimming shortened V by 2 bases and J by 2 bases, and 9 bases separated the two germline ends. This CDR3 is built from 14 residues. The CDR3: CASSLKPVQETQYF. The CDR3 DNA sequence: TGTGCCAGCAGTTTAAAGCCAGTACAAGAGACCCAGTACTTC.

Only a few counts were recorded for this clonotype. The rearrangement links TRBV20-1 to TRBJ2-5, with D unclear. The J call may be faulty, since TRBJ2-1 better matches the DNA end. Germline CDR1 is DFQATT and CDR2 is SNEGSKA (reference sequence). The CDR3 contains 15 residues. The CDR3 sequence is CSATTTPVSSNEQFF. The CDR3 DNA is TGCAGTGCCACCACCACTCCCGTTTCTAGCAATGAGCAGTTCTTC.

The CDR3, as DNA: TGCAGTGCTAGAGATTCCTCGGGCAGGGGCTTAACCTACGAGCAGTACTTC. Translation gives CSARDSSGRGLTYEQYF. This chain connects TRBV20-1 to TRBJ2-7, with TRBD1 as a possible D gene (6 bases). The length of the CDR3 is 17 residues. V dropped 0 bases and J dropped 2 bases, with 20 bases sitting between them. From germline, CDR1 is DFQATT and CDR2 SNEGSKA (reference sequence).

This clonotype was seen just once. V usage is TRBV7-3 and J usage is TRBJ1-6; perhaps TRBD1 as D (5 bases). With 2 bases removed from V and 6 bases from J, the gap between germline ends came to 8 bases. Germline CDR1 reads SGHTA; CDR2 reads FQGTGA. This CDR3 is built from 14 residues. The CDR3 is CASSLDGGNSPLHF. The CDR3 bases are TGTGCCAGCAGCTTAGACGGGGGTAATTCACCCCTCCACTTT.

This clonotype was seen ten or more times. J is TRBJ2-1 and V is TRBV12-5; D gene uncertain. Germline CDR1 and CDR2: LGHNT and FRNRAP. Between the trimmed V and J ends, which lost 1 base and 4 bases, there was a span of 2 bases. The CDR3 totals 12 residues. The CDR3 sequence: CASGLAYNEQFF. CDR3 bases: TGTGCTAGTGGTTTGGCTTACAATGAGCAGTTCTTC.

The chain is built from TRBV20-1 and TRBJ2-2; possible D gene TRBD2, 6 bases. There are 14 residues in the CDR3. V was pared by 5 bases and J by 5 bases, with 15 bases between. Germline CDR1 DFQATT, CDR2 SNEGSKA (reference sequence). In DNA, the CDR3 is TGCAGTGCTGACCGGGACTCGAGGACCGGGGAGCTGTTTTTT. It is translated as CSADRDSRTGELFF.

This clonotype was counted only a few times. Written as DNA, the CDR3 is TGTGCCAGCAGCCTCCCGGGTCGCGAGCAGTACTTC. Its translation is CASSLPGREQYF. The J gene is TRBJ2-7, the V gene TRBV7-6; D remains unclear. Germline V gives CDR1 SGHVS, CDR2 FNYEAQ. The CDR3 runs to 12 residues. Between the trimmed V and J ends, which lost 5 bases and 6 bases, there was a span of 11 bases.

This clonotype turned up a few times. The V gene is TRBV7-2, the J gene TRBJ1-4; 7 bases are a match to TRBD1. V dropped 5 bases and J dropped 0; count of bases not matched to a gene: 3. The germline CDR1 and CDR2 sequences are SGHTA and FQGNSA. CDR3 length equals 15 residues. The CDR3 bases are TGTGCCAGCAGCGGGGACAGAGCAACTAATGAAAAACTGTTTTTT. It encodes CASSGDRATNEKLFF. Drawing the rest from reference TRBV7-2 and TRBJ1-4, the complete variable domain is GAGVSQSPSNKVTEKGKDVELRCDPISGHTALYWYRQSLGQGLEFLIYFQGNSAPDKSGLPSDRFSAERTGGSVSTLTIQRTQQEDSAVYLCASSGDRATNEKLFFGSGTQLSVL.

This clonotype was detected many times. The chain recombines TRBV5-8 with TRBJ2-5; the D gene is possibly TRBD2 (5 bases). The V and J ends lost 2 bases and 7 bases respectively, with 15 bases between them. The CDR3 length is 14 residues. In germline, CDR1 is SGHTS, CDR2 YDEGEE. This CDR3 is CASSFNTRGGTQYF. CDR3 in DNA: TGTGCCAGCAGCTTCAATACTCGCGGAGGGACCCAGTACTTC.

The chain is built from TRBV4-1 and TRBJ2-7; 8 nucleotides align to TRBD1. With V trimmed by 4 bases and J by 0 bases, 8 bases remained unmatched. Per germline, CDR1 MGHRA and CDR2 YSYEKL. This CDR3 contains 16 residues. The CDR3 spells CASSPLGQGPSYEQYF. CDR3 nucleotide sequence: TGCGCCAGCAGCCCCCTAGGACAGGGACCCTCCTACGAGCAGTACTTC.

The rearrangement links TRBV5-5 to TRBJ2-5; D is unresolved. The CDR3 is made up of 18 amino acids. Trimming removed 4 bases at V and 5 bases at J, with 27 bases between. Germline assignment: CDR1 SGHKS and CDR2 YYEKEE (reference sequence). CDR3 in DNA: TGTGCCAGCAGCCCGCAACGCGTCTGGGATACGAGTGGGGAGACCCAGTACTTC. It translates to CASSPQRVWDTSGETQYF. The full variable domain, rest sourced from reference TRBV5-5 and TRBJ2-5, is DAGVTQSPTHLIKTRGQQVTLRCSPISGHKSVSWYQQVLGQGPQFIFQYYEKEERGRGNFPDRFSARQFPNYSSELNVNALLLGDSALYLCASSPQRVWDTSGETQYFGPGTRLLVL.

This sequence joins TRBV6-6 and TRBJ1-4, with D unresolved. The CDR3 loop spans 14 amino acids. V lost 5 bases to trimming and J lost 7 bases, with 14 bases between them. CDR1 MNHNY and CDR2 SVGAGI come from the germline V gene (reference sequence). CDR3 sequence (DNA): TGTGCCAGCAGTGCCCCGGGAGGCGGTGAAAAACTGTTTTTT. This gives the protein CASSAPGGGEKLFF.